The sequence of this T cell receptor (beta chain) was determined in a study of siplizumab effects on memory and regulatory T cells. A remark on this clone: Antigen unknown.

Regarding the study as a whole: No assignable naive or memory phenotype existed for roughly 80-97% of proliferating CD4+ or CD8+ clones.

Here immunoSEQ multiplex PCR was the method, and the copy in TCRdb shows in-frame clones only, minus some. The sample holds 85,000 to 130,000 clones; about 92% are singletons and the top ten take less than 0.85%. Sequenced sample: Tregs sorted from blood. The TCR was taken from a human donor in good health.

CDR3 loop: CASRYDRADRGNTIYF. CDR3 bases: TGTGCCAGCCGGTACGACAGGGCCGATCGTGGAAACACCATATATTTT. The chain combines TRBV2 with TRBJ1-3, with 7 positions matching TRBD1. Germline-derived CDR1 and CDR2 are SNHLY and FYNNEI. V shed 8 bases, J shed 3 bases, and the junction held 13 bases outside the gene matches. The CDR3 runs to 16 residues.